This record concerns one TCR beta chain sequence. The antigen is undetermined. This specimen comes from a study of cytomegalovirus exposure and HLA in healthy donors. Notes on the study in general: Solely CMV serostatus was available to characterize immune exposure.

This PCR relied on a set of 60 Vbeta primers and 13 Jbeta primers. Method: immunoSEQ multiplex PCR; TCRdb's copy keeps in-frame clones and lacks some. The profile shows about 78,000 clones, approximately 77% of them singletons. Germline V gene data show CDR1 as SGHTA and CDR2 as FQGNSA. Trimming pared 4 bases from V and 1 base from J, leaving 6 bases between. The CDR3 runs 13 residues. This chain links TRBV7-2 with TRBJ2-3; D not resolved. This TCR was sampled from a woman aged 40 to 50 in good health and CMV-seropositive. Sequenced: PBMCs. CDR3 loop: CASSWAGTDTQYF. The CDR3 DNA reads as TGTGCCAGCAGCTGGGCTGGCACAGATACGCAGTATTTT. Full variable domain (outside the CDR3, taken from reference TRBV7-2 and TRBJ2-3): GAGVSQSPSNKVTEKGKDVELRCDPISGHTALYWYRQSLGQGLEFLIYFQGNSAPDKSGLPSDRFSAERTGGSVSTLTIQRTQQEDSAVYLCASSWAGTDTQYFGPGTRLTVL.